This T cell receptor (beta chain) was sequenced in a study of T cells expressing NK-cell markers. Regarding the study as a whole: The CD3+CD56-NKG2C+ fraction of several donors was also led by these clonotypes.

For this clonotype: Its cognate antigen is unknown.

CDR1 and CDR2 from the germline V gene are DFQATT and SNEGSKA (reference sequence). The CDR3 is 14 amino acids. TCRdb re-called the 5' RACE reads; one entry per CDR3 protein, DNA not given. The sample table sets out about 260,000 distinct CDR3 sequences. The V gene is TRBV20-1, the J gene TRBJ1-2; TCRdb's D gene call, TRBD1, goes unchecked for lack of DNA. The receptor was isolated from a woman between 18 and 69 years old in good health. The sequencing input was blood T cells: a sorted CD56 or NKG2C T cell subset, CD4+ or CD8+ T cells, or bulk PBMC T cells (not recorded which). The CDR3 region is CSARDGGTNYGYTF.